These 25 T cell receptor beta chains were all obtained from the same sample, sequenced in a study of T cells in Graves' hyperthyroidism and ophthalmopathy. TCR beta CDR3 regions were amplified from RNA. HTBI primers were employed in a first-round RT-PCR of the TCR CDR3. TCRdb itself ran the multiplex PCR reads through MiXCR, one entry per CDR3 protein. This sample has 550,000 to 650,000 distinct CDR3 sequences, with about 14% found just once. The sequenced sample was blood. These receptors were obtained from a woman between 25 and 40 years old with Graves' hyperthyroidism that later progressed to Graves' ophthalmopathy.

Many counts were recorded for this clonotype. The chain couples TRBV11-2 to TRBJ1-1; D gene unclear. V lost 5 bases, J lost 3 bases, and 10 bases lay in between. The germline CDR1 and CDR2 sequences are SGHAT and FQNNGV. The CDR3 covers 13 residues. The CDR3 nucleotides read TGTGCCAGCAGCAAAGCCAGTTACACTGAAGCTTTCTTT. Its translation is CASSKASYTEAFF.

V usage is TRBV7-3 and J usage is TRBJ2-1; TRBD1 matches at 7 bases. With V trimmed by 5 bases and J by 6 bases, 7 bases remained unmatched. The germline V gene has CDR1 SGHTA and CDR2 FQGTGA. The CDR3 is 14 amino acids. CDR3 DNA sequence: TGTGCCAGCAGCGGGACAGAGAGGTCCAATGAGCAGTTCTTC. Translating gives CASSGTERSNEQFF.

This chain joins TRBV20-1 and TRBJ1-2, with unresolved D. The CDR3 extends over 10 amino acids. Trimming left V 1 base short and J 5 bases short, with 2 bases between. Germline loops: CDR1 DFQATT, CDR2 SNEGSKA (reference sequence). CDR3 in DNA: TGCAGTGCTAGAGCTTATGGCTACACCTTC. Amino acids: CSARAYGYTF.

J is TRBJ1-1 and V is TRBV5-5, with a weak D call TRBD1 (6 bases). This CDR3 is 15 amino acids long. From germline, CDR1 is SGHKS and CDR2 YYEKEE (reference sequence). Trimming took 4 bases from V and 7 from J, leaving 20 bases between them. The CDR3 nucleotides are TGTGCCAGCAGCCCCCAAAACGGGGGGCGGAATGAAGCTTTCTTT. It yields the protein CASSPQNGGRNEAFF.

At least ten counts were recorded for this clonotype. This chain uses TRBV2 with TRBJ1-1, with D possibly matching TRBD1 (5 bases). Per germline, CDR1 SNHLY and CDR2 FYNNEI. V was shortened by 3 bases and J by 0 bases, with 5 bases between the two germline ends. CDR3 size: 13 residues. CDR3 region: CASSDRVNTEAFF. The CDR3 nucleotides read TGTGCCAGCAGTGACAGGGTGAACACTGAAGCTTTCTTT.

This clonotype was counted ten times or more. This CDR3 is CASSYSGHPEQFF. The DNA for the CDR3 is TGTGCCAGCAGTTACTCGGGACACCCGGAGCAGTTCTTC. The chain is built from TRBV6-2 or TRBV6-3 and TRBJ2-1; a possible D gene is TRBD1 (6 bases). V dropped 0 bases and J dropped 10 bases, with 10 bases sitting between them. This CDR3 region has 13 residues. Germline V lookup: CDR1 MNHEY, CDR2 SVGEGT.

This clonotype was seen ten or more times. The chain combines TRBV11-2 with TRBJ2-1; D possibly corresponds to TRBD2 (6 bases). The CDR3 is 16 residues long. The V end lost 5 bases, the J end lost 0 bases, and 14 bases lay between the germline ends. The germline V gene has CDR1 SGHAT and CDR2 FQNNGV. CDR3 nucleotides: TGTGCCAGCAGCCAAGGGCGGGGCCTCTCCTACAATGAGCAGTTCTTC. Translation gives CASSQGRGLSYNEQFF.

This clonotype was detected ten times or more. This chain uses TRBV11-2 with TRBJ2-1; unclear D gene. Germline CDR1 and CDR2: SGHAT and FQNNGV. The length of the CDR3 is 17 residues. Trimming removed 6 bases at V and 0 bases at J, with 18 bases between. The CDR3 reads CASSFRNELSSYNEQFF. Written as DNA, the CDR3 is TGTGCCAGCAGTTTCAGGAATGAACTAAGCTCCTACAATGAGCAGTTCTTC.

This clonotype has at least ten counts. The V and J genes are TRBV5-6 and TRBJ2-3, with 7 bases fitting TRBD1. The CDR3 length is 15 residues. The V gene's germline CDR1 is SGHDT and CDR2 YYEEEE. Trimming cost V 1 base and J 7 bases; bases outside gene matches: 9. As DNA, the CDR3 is TGTGCCAGCAGCTTGCCCGACAGGGCCGTAAATACGCAGTATTTT. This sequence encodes CASSLPDRAVNTQYF.

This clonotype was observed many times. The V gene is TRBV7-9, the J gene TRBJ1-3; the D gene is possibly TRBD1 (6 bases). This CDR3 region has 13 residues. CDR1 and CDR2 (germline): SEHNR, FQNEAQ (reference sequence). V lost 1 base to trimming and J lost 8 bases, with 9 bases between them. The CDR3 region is CASSLGTDHTIYF. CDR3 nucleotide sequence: TGTGCCAGCAGCTTAGGGACAGATCACACCATATATTTT. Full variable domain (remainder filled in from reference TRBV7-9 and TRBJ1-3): DTGVSQNPRHKITKRGQNVTFRCDPISEHNRLYWYRQTLGQGPEFLTYFQNEAQLEKSRLLSDRFSAERPKGSFSTLEIQRTEQGDSAMYLCASSLGTDHTIYFGEGSWLTVV.

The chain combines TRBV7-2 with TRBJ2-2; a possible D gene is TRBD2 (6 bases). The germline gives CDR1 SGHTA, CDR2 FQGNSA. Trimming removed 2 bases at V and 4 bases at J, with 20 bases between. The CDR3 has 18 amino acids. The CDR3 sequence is CASSLILARFSGTGELFF. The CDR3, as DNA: TGTGCCAGCAGCTTAATCCTAGCGAGGTTCAGTGGCACCGGGGAGCTGTTTTTT.

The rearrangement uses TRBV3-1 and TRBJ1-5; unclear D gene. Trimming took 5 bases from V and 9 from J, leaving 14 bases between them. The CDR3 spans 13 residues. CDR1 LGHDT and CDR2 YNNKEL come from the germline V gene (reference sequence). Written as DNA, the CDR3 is TGTGCCAGCAGCTCCGGGCCACCCCGGCCCCAGCATTTT. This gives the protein CASSSGPPRPQHF.

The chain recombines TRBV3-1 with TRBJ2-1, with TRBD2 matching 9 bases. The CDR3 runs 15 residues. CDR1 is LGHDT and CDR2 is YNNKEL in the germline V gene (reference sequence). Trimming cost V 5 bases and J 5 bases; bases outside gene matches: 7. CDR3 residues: CASSAWTSEHNEQFF. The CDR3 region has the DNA TGTGCCAGCAGCGCTTGGACTAGCGAACACAATGAGCAGTTCTTC.

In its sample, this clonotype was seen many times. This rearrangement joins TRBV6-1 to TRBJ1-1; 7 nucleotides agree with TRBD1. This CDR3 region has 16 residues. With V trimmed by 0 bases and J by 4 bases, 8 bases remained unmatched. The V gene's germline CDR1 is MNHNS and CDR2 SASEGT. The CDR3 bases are TGTGCCAGCAGTGAAGCGCAGGGGGTTGGCGGCACTGAAGCTTTCTTT. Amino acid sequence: CASSEAQGVGGTEAFF.

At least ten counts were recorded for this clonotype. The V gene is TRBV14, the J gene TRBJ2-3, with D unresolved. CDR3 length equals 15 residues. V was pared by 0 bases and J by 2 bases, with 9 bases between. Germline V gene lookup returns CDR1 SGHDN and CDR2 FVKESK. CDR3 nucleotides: TGTGCCAGCAGCCAAGATCGGTCACACACAGATACGCAGTATTTT. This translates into CASSQDRSHTDTQYF.

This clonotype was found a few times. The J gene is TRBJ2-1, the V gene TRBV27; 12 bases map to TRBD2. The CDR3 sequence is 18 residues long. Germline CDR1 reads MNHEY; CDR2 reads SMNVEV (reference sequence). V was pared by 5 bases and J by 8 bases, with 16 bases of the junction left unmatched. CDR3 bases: TGTGCCAGCAGTCATAGACTAGCGGGAGAACGGGGCGGCGATGAGCAGTTCTTC. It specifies CASSHRLAGERGGDEQFF.

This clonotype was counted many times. CDR3 nucleotide sequence: TGCAGTGCTACCCGACAGATCGGACAAGAGACCCAGTACTTC. This codes for CSATRQIGQETQYF. This chain uses TRBV20-1 with TRBJ2-5, with D perhaps matching TRBD1 (5 bases). V was pared by 4 bases and J by 2 bases, with 14 bases between. The CDR3 runs to 14 residues. CDR1 and CDR2 (germline): DFQATT, SNEGSKA (reference sequence).

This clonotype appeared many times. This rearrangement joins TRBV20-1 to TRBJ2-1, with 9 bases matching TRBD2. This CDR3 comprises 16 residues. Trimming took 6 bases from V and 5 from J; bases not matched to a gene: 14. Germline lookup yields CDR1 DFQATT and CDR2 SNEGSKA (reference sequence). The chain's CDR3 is CSAGREAGGMNNEQFF. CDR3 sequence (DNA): TGCAGTGCAGGCCGCGAAGCGGGAGGAATGAACAATGAGCAGTTCTTC.

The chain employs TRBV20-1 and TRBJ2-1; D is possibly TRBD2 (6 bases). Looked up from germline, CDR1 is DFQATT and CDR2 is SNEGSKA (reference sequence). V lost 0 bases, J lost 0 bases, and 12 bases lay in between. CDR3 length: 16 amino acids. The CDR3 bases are TGCAGTGCTAGAGAGTATGCGGGAAGCTCCTACAATGAGCAGTTCTTC. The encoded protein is CSAREYAGSSYNEQFF.

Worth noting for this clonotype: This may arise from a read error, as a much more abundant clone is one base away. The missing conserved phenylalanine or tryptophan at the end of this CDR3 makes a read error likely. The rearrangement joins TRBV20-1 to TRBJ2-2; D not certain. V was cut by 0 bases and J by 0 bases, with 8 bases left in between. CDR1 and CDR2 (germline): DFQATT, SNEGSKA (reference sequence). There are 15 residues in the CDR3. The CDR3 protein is CSARDVQTNTGELFL. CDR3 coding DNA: TGCAGTGCTAGAGATGTACAGACGAACACCGGGGAGCTGTTTCTT.

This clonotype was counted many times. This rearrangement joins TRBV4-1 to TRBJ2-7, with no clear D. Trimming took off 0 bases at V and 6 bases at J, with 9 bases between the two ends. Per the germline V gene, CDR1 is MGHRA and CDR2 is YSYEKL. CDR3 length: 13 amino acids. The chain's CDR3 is CASSQDRTVEQYF. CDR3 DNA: TGCGCCAGCAGCCAAGACCGTACTGTCGAGCAGTACTTC.

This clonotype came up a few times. The CDR3 sequence is CSVAWTVQSNQPQHF. The CDR3 bases are TGCAGCGTTGCTTGGACAGTACAGAGCAATCAGCCCCAGCATTTT. The chain links TRBV29-1 to TRBJ1-5; a possible D gene is TRBD1 (6 bases). The germline V and J ends were trimmed by 4 bases and 1 base, with 14 bases remaining between them. Germline V gene data show CDR1 as SQVTM and CDR2 as ANQGSEA. This CDR3 is 15 amino acids long.

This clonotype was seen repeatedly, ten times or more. CDR3 in amino acids: CASSQGLAASTDTQYF. The CDR3 DNA is TGTGCCAGCAGCCAGGGACTAGCGGCGAGCACAGATACGCAGTATTTT. The J gene is TRBJ2-3, the V gene TRBV11-2, with 11 bases lining up with TRBD2. The CDR3 runs 16 residues. V was clipped by 5 bases and J by 0 bases; unmatched bases: 4. Germline-derived CDR1 and CDR2 are SGHAT and FQNNGV.

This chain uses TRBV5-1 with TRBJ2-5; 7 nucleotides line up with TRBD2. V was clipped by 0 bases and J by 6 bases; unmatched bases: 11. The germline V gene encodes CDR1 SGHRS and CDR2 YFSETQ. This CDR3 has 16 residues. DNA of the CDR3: TGCGCCAGCAGCTTGGGGGGACTAAGGGAGAGCAAGACCCAGTACTTC. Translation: CASSLGGLRESKTQYF.

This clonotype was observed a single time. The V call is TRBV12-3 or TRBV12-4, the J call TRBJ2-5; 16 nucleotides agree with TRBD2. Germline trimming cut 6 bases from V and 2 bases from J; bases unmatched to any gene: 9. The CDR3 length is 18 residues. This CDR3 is CASRILGTSGRGQETQYF. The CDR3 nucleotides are TGTGCCAGCAGGATCCTCGGGACTAGCGGGAGGGGGCAAGAGACCCAGTACTTC.